The clone carrying this T cell receptor (beta chain) came up many times. Its cognate antigen is unknown. The extraction recovered at least 5.5 micrograms of total RNA per sample. With a J-beta primer mix and a sample-barcoded 5' primer, a second PCR ran 7 to 11 cycles. TCRdb re-analysed the 5' RACE reads in MiXCR, keeping a single row per CDR3 protein. The table lists about 670,000 distinct CDR3 sequences, approximately 52% of them singletons. This sample stems from a study of blood T cells in healthy people across ages. Findings and caveats of the study: Because sorting was not performed, PBMCs prevented conclusive naive versus antigen-experienced comparison.

The source is a woman older than 75 in good health. The sequencing sample was made of blood.

CDR3 sequence (DNA): TGTGCCAGCAGCTTACGAACAGCTAACACAGATACGCAGTATTTT. Its translation: CASSLRTANTDTQYF. J is TRBJ2-3 and V is TRBV7-8, with unresolved D. V was shortened by 2 bases and J by 2 bases, with 11 bases between the two germline ends. Germline CDR1 is SGHVS and CDR2 is FQNEAQ. CDR3 length: 15 amino acids.